What follows describes a single T cell receptor (beta chain). The antigen is undetermined. A J-beta primer mix and a sample-barcoded 5' primer were used in a second PCR of about 7 to 12 cycles. Using its own MiXCR run on the 5' RACE reads, TCRdb lists one record per CDR3 protein. Of roughly 730,000 distinct CDR3 sequences in the sample, around 50% are singletons; the top ten hold about a quarter. The data belong to a study of blood T cells in healthy people across ages. Study outcomes and limitations: Expanded clonotype changes were possibly confounded by unknown donor CMV status.

This CDR3 comprises 14 residues. The V and J ends lost 6 bases and 12 bases, in that order; junction bases with no gene match: 11. Germline V CDR1 and CDR2: SEHNR, FQNEAQ (reference sequence). This chain links TRBV7-9 with TRBJ2-1; 10 bases fit TRBD1. Sequencing input: blood. This TCR was sampled from a man aged 40-55 years in good health. DNA for the CDR3: TGTGCCAGCAGTCAACCGGGACAGGGGCGCAGGCAGTTCTTC. Amino acids: CASSQPGQGRRQFF. Based on the CDR3 plus reference TRBV7-9 and TRBJ2-1, the full variable domain is DTGVSQNPRHKITKRGQNVTFRCDPISEHNRLYWYRQTLGQGPEFLTYFQNEAQLEKSRLLSDRFSAERPKGSFSTLEIQRTEQGDSAMYLCASSQPGQGRRQFFGPGTRLTVL.